This T cell receptor beta chain emerged from a study of blood T cell repertoires in COVID-19. J gave up 7 bases and V 3 bases, and 8 bases lay outside the gene matches. Germline CDR1 is GTSNPN and CDR2 is SVGIG (reference sequence). This CDR3 has 13 amino acids. Cohort placement rested on clinical history that participants reported themselves. Recovered participants had two consecutive negative NP/OP PCR tests, healthcare professional clearance, or symptom resolution. This clone is a singleton in its sample. The data were produced by immunoSEQ multiplex PCR, yet TCRdb's version contains in-frame clones alone and is incomplete. The sample yields a few hundred thousand clones, 85% seen once.

Material: PBMCs or T cells enriched from blood (not recorded which). The sequence was collected from a man aged 35-49 years who had recovered from COVID-19. The rearrangement links TRBV30 to TRBJ1-1, with TRBD1 identical over 7 bases. The CDR3 protein is CAWSLGTELEAFF. The CDR3 bases are TGTGCCTGGAGCCTCGGGACAGAACTTGAAGCTTTCTTT.